The 17 T cell receptor beta chains presented below share a single source sample, sequenced in a study of control samples from healthy donors and cancer patients. Here immunoSEQ multiplex PCR was the method, and the copy in TCRdb shows in-frame clones only, minus some. The data hold 89,000 or so clones, with 70% to 90% observed a single time. The sample comprised blood. All receptors come from a man over 45 in good health.

J is TRBJ1-2 and V is TRBV12-3 or TRBV12-4, with TRBD1 as a possible D gene (6 bases). The CDR3 contains 13 residues. V was clipped by 2 bases and J by 8 bases, with 12 bases between them. CDR3 residues: CASSLTQGRGYTF. For the CDR3, the DNA is TGTGCCAGCAGTTTAACACAGGGAAGAGGCTACACCTTC.

The rearrangement joins TRBV27 to TRBJ1-6; TRBD1 might be the D (5 bases). The V and J ends lost 5 bases and 10 bases respectively, with 24 bases between them. This CDR3 has 17 amino acids. CDR1 is MNHEY and CDR2 is SMNVEV in the germline V gene (reference sequence). CDR3 nucleotide sequence: TGTGCCAGCAGTCCACGACCTCCGGGACGGGGAGTGTCACCCCTCCACTTT. Translated, it gives CASSPRPPGRGVSPLHF.

The chain carries TRBV2 and TRBJ2-2, with 8 bases lining up with TRBD1. CDR3 length: 14 amino acids. Losses at the gene ends were 4 bases for V and 6 bases for J; bases not matched to a gene: 4. Germline V CDR1 and CDR2: SNHLY, FYNNEI. CDR3 amino acids: CASSVRGQAGELFF. In DNA form, the CDR3 reads TGTGCCAGCAGTGTACGGGGACAGGCCGGGGAGCTGTTTTTT.

The rearrangement links TRBV10-3 to TRBJ2-3, with D uncertain. This CDR3 spans 13 amino acids. CDR1 and CDR2 (germline): ENHRY, SYGVKD. V lost 0 bases and J 7 bases, leaving 8 bases between the germline ends. This CDR3 reads CAISESETYTQYF. As DNA, the CDR3 is TGTGCCATCAGTGAGTCTGAGACCTATACGCAGTATTTT.

The chain carries TRBV3-1 (or the pseudogene TRBV3-2) and TRBJ2-3; tentatively, D is TRBD1 (7 bases). There are 17 residues in the CDR3. Trimming stripped 3 bases from V and 4 bases from J, with 20 bases between. Germline CDR1 LGHDT, CDR2 YNNKEL (reference sequence). CDR3 DNA sequence: TGTGCCAGCAGCCATGGGGGGTGGACAGGAGAGGCAGATACGCAGTATTTT. Its protein product is CASSHGGWTGEADTQYF.

This clone appeared a few times. The chain has TRBV4-1 and TRBJ2-5, with D possibly being TRBD1 or TRBD2 (6 bases each). The CDR3 length is 16 residues. The germline gives CDR1 MGHRA, CDR2 YSYEKL. V shed 2 bases and J shed 4 bases, with 17 bases lying between them. The CDR3 DNA sequence: TGCGCCAGCAGCCAATTTAGCCGGGGGCAGGGAGAGACCCAGTACTTC. Its protein product is CASSQFSRGQGETQYF.

The genes are TRBV10-3 and TRBJ1-5; 11 bases are shared with TRBD1. The ends lost 2 bases at V and 7 bases at J; junction bases unmatched: 4. Germline loops: CDR1 ENHRY, CDR2 SYGVKD. The CDR3 totals 15 residues. CDR3 sequence (DNA): TGTGCCATCAGTGAGGCGGACAGGGGGCAACAGCCCCAGCATTTT. It is translated as CAISEADRGQQPQHF.

The gene calls are TRBV7-8 and TRBJ2-4, with 9 bases fitting TRBD1. Germline V gene data show CDR1 as SGHVS and CDR2 as FQNEAQ. The CDR3 consists of 16 residues. The ends lost 4 bases at V and 1 base at J; junction bases unmatched: 5. The CDR3 reads CASSSRTGEAKNIQYF. The CDR3 DNA reads as TGTGCCAGCAGCTCCAGGACAGGGGAGGCCAAAAACATTCAGTACTTC.

This clone was detected once. This sequence joins TRBV20-1 and TRBJ2-3; 8 positions agree with TRBD2. Germline CDR1 reads DFQATT; CDR2 reads SNEGSKA (reference sequence). This CDR3 comprises 15 residues. V shed 3 bases, J shed 5 bases, and the junction held 10 bases outside the gene matches. CDR3 DNA sequence: TGCAGTGCTAGTGCGCCGGGACTAGGGGGAGATACGCAGTATTTT. The encoded protein is CSASAPGLGGDTQYF.

This chain connects TRBV10-3 to TRBJ2-7, with TRBD1 matching 10 bases. Trimming took 6 bases from V and 3 from J; bases not matched to a gene: 8. There are 15 residues in the CDR3. Germline assignment: CDR1 ENHRY and CDR2 SYGVKD. The CDR3 coding sequence is TGTGCCATCAGCCCCGGGACAGGGGTGGGCTACGAGCAGTACGTC. Protein product: CAISPGTGVGYEQYV.

This clone occurred once. The chain links TRBV10-1 to TRBJ2-1, with 9 bases identical to TRBD2. CDR1 is WNHNN and CDR2 is SYGVQD in the germline V gene (reference sequence). The V segment lost 2 bases and the J segment 8 bases; nucleotides outside the gene matches: 7. The CDR3 sequence is 15 residues long. The CDR3 DNA reads as TGCGCCAGCAGTGAGGGCGGGGGGGGAATCTATGAGCAGTTCTTC. Encoded protein: CASSEGGGGIYEQFF.

The chain uses TRBV28 and TRBJ1-4; maybe TRBD1 (5 bases). This CDR3 region has 14 residues. Deletions cut 1 base from V and 2 bases from J, with 5 bases between. From germline, CDR1 is MDHEN and CDR2 SYDVKM. In DNA, the CDR3 is TGTGCCAGCAGTTTATCAGGGACTAATGAAAAACTGTTTTTT. Its protein product is CASSLSGTNEKLFF.

V gene TRBV27 combines with J gene TRBJ2-5; D is possibly TRBD2 (5 bases). Germline assignment: CDR1 MNHEY and CDR2 SMNVEV (reference sequence). Between the trimmed V and J ends, which lost 4 bases and 6 bases, there was a span of 12 bases. The CDR3 is made up of 13 amino acids. CDR3: CASSYEASQTQYF. The CDR3 coding sequence is TGTGCCAGCAGTTACGAAGCTAGCCAGACCCAGTACTTC.

V and J are TRBV29-1 and TRBJ1-4; 10 bases line up with TRBD1. The V and J ends lost 6 bases and 7 bases, in that order; junction bases with no gene match: 5. This CDR3 has 13 residues. Germline CDR1 SQVTM, CDR2 ANQGSEA. Here the CDR3 DNA reads TGCAGCGTCCCGGGACAGGGGTCTGAAAAACTGTTTTTT. This encodes CSVPGQGSEKLFF.

J is TRBJ2-7 and V is TRBV6-5, with TRBD1 as a possible D gene (6 bases). The CDR3 spans 14 residues. Germline V gene data show CDR1 as MNHEY and CDR2 as SVGAGI. Trimming removed 6 bases from V and 2 bases from J, with 14 bases in between. CDR3 DNA: TGTGCCAGCAGACGTCAGACAGGCGCCTACGAGCAGTACTTC. As protein: CASRRQTGAYEQYF.

This clone was detected once. V usage is TRBV12-5 and J usage is TRBJ2-3; D remains ambiguous. Germline assignment: CDR1 LGHNT and CDR2 FRNRAP. The CDR3 has 13 amino acids. Between the trimmed V and J ends, which lost 7 bases and 6 bases, there was a span of 14 bases. For the CDR3, the DNA is TGTGCTAGTGTTGGGCAGCTTCGGGATACGCAGTATTTT. Its protein product is CASVGQLRDTQYF.

V and J are TRBV4-1 and TRBJ2-5, with TRBD1 matching 8 bases. With 4 bases clipped from V and 5 bases from J, the junction kept 6 bases outside the gene matches. Germline CDR1 MGHRA, CDR2 YSYEKL. This CDR3 comprises 14 residues. The chain's CDR3 is CASSRGQGWETQYF. DNA of the CDR3: TGCGCCAGCAGCCGAGGACAGGGATGGGAGACCCAGTACTTC.